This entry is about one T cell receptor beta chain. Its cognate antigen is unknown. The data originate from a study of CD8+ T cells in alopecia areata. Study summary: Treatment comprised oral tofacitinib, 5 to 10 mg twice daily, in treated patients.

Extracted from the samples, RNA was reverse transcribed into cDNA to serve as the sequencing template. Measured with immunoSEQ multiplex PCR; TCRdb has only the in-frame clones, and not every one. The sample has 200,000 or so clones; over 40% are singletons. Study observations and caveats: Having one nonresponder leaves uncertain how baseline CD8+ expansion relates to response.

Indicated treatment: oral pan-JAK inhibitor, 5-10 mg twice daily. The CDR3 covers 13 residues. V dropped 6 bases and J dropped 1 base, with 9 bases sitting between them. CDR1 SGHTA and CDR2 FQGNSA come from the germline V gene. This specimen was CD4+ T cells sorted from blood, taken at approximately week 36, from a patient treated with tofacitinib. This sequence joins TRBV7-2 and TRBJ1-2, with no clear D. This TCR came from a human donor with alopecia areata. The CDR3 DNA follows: TGTGCCAGCAGTCTCCCCTTTAACTATGGCTACACCTTC. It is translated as CASSLPFNYGYTF.